Included here is one TCR beta chain sequence, with context. Which antigen it targets is not known. It has no much larger one-base neighbor in the sample; base qualities were not kept. RNA was extracted using the RNeasy kit, and roughly 0.45 to 1 microgram was reverse transcribed with random hexamers. TCR beta CDR3 regions were amplified with the immunoSEQ multiplex PCR assay covering 54 Vbeta and 13 Jbeta segments. Bias from PCR amplification was corrected by using a synthetic template baseline for primer optimization and for computational correction. From the authors' description of their analysis: Reads were annotated to V, D and J genes per IMGT and analyzed with immunoSEQ Analyzer, keeping only productive sequences. To calculate clonality, Shannon entropy was normalized by log2 of the number of productive unique sequences and then subtracted from one. Public and private clones were assessed among the 100 most prevalent clones of each patient and control. Clones were defined as Susac-specific when absent from the healthy and MS cohorts, from approximately 1,100 published viral clones and from other ImmuneACCESS disease sequences. Through fastp at Q25 and MiXCR, TCRdb rebuilt clones from the public reads, retaining in-frame beta chains. CDR3 protein sequences are deduplicated, and each keeps its most common genes and DNA. What appears here as the V and J calls and clone size reflects TCRdb's work, not the paper's. This sample holds roughly 150,000 distinct CDR3 sequences; around 95% were observed only once. The ten largest clones represent approximately 0.17% of the sample.

The data were obtained in a study of CD8 T cells in Susac syndrome (dated by TCRdb to about 2019). Broadly, across the study: Among the sequenced Susac syndrome patients, six had clinically active disease and roughly eight were in clinical remission. At blood withdrawal, Susac syndrome patients were either therapy-naive, taking corticosteroids (in some cases with IVIg as well), or taking IVIg alone. The study used repertoire sequencing to test whether antigen drove CD8+ T cell activation and differentiation in Susac syndrome.

Findings and caveats that apply to the study as a whole: In patients with Susac syndrome, the CD4+ T cell repertoire showed no detectable clonal expansion. The TCR sequencing and HLA analysis was acknowledged to have included a relatively small number of individuals.

Peripheral blood CD8+ and CD4+ T cells from healthy donors, Susac syndrome patients and multiple sclerosis patients were profiled using high-throughput TCR beta sequencing. Susac syndrome patients met recently defined diagnostic criteria for definite or probable disease. Bulk CD8+ and CD4+ T cells were purified by magnetic negative isolation, while CD8+ TEMRA cells were enriched using FACS. Blood was drawn into EDTA tubes, processed within 24 hours, and PBMCs were isolated by density gradient centrifugation. PBMCs intended for TCR sequencing were cryopreserved in liquid nitrogen and thawed later in a water bath at 37 degrees C. The sorted or isolated CD4+, CD8+ and CD8+ TEMRA cells had a purity of 90% or higher. Between the V and J ends, shortened by 2 bases and 4 bases respectively, the junction contains 11 bases. The CDR3, cysteine through phenylalanine, is 13 amino acids long. Just CDR3 DNA is preserved here, 39 bases in frame from base 1. Per the germline V gene (reference sequence), DFQATT is the CDR1 and SNEGSKA is the CDR2.

The chain joins TRBV20-1 to TRBJ2-5; the D region possibly corresponds to TRBD1 (6 bases align). The source material was CD4+ T cells from PBMCs. The sequence was collected from a human donor with Susac syndrome. The DNA sequence is TGCAGTGCTAGAAGTACAGGGCTAGAGACCCAGTACTTC. Translated, this is CSARSTGLETQYF.